This note documents a single TCR beta chain sequence. The record originates from a study of Ad26.COV2.S vaccination and SARS-CoV-2 variants. Sequencing was performed with immunoSEQ multiplex PCR; in TCRdb, only in-frame clones are kept and a portion is missing. The sample consists of 300,000 to 400,000 clones, about 85% of them appearing once. The sample's treatment: some 19 received Ad26.COV2.S at low or high dose, single or two shots; about 5 received placebo; per-sample allocation not given. Each sample was drawn 63 days after the first injection (of vaccine or placebo). V lost 4 bases to trimming and J lost 1 base; unmatched junction nucleotides: 9. Germline CDR1 MDHEN, CDR2 SYDVKM. There are 16 residues in the CDR3.

The chain couples TRBV28 to TRBJ1-2, with TRBD1 matching over 7 bases. The clonotype was recovered from a person aged 18-65 years who received the Ad26.COV2.S COVID-19 vaccine or a placebo. This sample comprised peripheral blood, obtained in a trial of Ad26.COV2.S vaccine versus placebo. The CDR3 sequence is CASSWPVGTDNYGYTF. CDR3 nucleotides: TGTGCCAGCAGTTGGCCCGTCGGGACAGATAACTATGGCTACACCTTC.